This T cell receptor beta chain was captured in a study of blood T cell repertoires in COVID-19. Study overall: From T cells, B-cell-depleted T cells, or PBMCs came the material, which was cDNA or gDNA.

Participants, about 18 to 95 years old, spanned 25 or so US areas. The table lists this clone with a count of one. Original processing notes: Amplified reference gene primers provided the basis for estimating nucleated cell counts. The table came from immunoSEQ multiplex PCR; TCRdb's copy has only in-frame clones and leaves some out. The V and J calls and clone size were taken over from that table, and D and trimming were inferred from the DNA. The repertoire holds approximately 220,000 clones, approximately 90% seen once, with roughly 3.7% in the top ten. The CDR3 extends over 16 amino acids. Trimming took 5 bases from V and 3 from J, leaving 18 bases between them. The germline V gene has CDR1 KGHDR and CDR2 SFDVKD.

V usage is TRBV24-1 and J usage is TRBJ2-5; perhaps TRBD1 as D (6 bases). The clonotype comes from a woman aged 18-35 years in a cohort exposed to, infected with or recovered from COVID-19 (not recorded which). The sample comprised PBMCs or T cells enriched from blood (not recorded which). The CDR3 here is CATSGGKTGTKETQYF. The DNA for the CDR3 is TGTGCCACCAGTGGGGGGAAGACCGGGACAAAAGAGACCCAGTACTTC.